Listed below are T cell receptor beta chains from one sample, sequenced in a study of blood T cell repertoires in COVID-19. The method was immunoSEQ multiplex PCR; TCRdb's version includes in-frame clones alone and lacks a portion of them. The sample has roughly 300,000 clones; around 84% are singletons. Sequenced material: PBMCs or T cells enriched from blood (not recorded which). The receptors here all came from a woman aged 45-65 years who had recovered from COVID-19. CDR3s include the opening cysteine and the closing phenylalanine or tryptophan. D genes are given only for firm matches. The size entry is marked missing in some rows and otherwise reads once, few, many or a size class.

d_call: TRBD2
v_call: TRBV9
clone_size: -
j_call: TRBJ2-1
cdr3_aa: CASSVGVSGEQFF
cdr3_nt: TGTGCCAGCAGCGTAGGAGTTAGCGGGGAGCAGTTCTTC

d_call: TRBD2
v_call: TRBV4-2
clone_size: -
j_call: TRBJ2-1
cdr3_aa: CASSSGLAGEEQFF
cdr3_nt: TGTGCCAGCAGCTCCGGACTAGCGGGTGAGGAGCAGTTCTTC

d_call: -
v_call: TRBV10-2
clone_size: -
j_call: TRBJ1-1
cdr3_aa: CASSKLTENTEAFF
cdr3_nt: TGCGCCAGCAGCAAATTGACAGAGAACACTGAAGCTTTCTTT

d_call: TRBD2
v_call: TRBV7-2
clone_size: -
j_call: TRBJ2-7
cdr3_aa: CASSLVGVSGISYEQYF
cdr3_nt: TGTGCCAGCAGCTTAGTGGGAGTTAGCGGGATATCCTACGAGCAGTACTTC

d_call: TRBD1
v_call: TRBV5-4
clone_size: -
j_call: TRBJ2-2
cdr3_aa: CASSPTTGRTGELFF
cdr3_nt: TGTGCCAGCAGCCCGACGACAGGGAGAACCGGGGAGCTGTTTTTT

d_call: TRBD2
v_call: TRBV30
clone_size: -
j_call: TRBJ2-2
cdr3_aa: CAWSVRGGGGELFF
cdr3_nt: TGTGCCTGGAGTGTGCGGGGGGGCGGCGGGGAGCTGTTTTTT

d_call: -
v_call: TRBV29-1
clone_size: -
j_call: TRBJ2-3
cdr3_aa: CSGTGGDTDTQYF
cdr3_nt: TGCAGCGGGACAGGCGGGGACACAGATACGCAGTATTTT

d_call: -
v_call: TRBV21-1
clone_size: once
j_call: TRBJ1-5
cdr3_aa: CASSKRGERIYSNQPQHF
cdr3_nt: TGTGCCAGCAGCAAACGAGGTGAACGGATCTATAGCAATCAGCCCCAGCATTTT

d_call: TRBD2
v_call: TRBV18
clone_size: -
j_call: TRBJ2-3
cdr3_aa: CASSPSGGPTDTQYF
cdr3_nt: TGTGCCAGCTCACCAAGCGGGGGTCCCACAGATACGCAGTATTTT

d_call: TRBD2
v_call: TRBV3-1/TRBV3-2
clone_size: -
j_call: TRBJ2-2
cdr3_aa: CASSPRSGIGGELFF
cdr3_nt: TGTGCCAGCAGCCCTCGGAGCGGGATCGGTGGGGAGCTGTTTTTT

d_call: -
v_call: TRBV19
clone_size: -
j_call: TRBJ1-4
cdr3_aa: CASSSRATNEKLFF
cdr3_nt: TGTGCCAGTAGTAGCCGAGCAACTAATGAAAAACTGTTTTTT

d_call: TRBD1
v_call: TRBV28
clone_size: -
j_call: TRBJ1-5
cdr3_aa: CASSADRAVQNQPQHF
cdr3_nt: TGTGCCAGCAGTGCCGACAGGGCGGTCCAGAATCAGCCCCAGCATTTT

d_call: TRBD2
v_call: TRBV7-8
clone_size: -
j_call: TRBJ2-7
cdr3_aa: CASSLAVGLVFYEQYF
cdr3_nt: TGTGCCAGCAGCTTAGCGGTAGGACTAGTCTTCTACGAGCAGTACTTC

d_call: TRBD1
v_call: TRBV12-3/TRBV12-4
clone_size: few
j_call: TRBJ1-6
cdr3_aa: CASSTTGGSPLHF
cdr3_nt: TGTGCCAGCAGTACGACAGGGGGATCACCCCTCCACTTT

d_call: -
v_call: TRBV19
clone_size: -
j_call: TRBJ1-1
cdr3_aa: CASSFSDRRMNTEAFF
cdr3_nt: TGTGCCAGTAGTTTCTCAGACAGAAGGATGAACACTGAAGCTTTCTTT

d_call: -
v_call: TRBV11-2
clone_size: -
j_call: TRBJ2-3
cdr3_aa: CASSSGTSTDTQYF
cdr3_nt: TGTGCCAGCAGCTCGGGGACTAGCACAGATACGCAGTATTTT

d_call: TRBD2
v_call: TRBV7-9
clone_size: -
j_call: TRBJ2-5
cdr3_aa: CASRGPTGGTPRRPQYF
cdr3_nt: TGTGCCAGCAGGGGCCCAACGGGGGGGACCCCGCGGCGTCCCCAGTACTTC

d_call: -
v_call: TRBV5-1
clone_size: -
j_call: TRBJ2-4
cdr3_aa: CASSPDHRRGLAKNIQYF
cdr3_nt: TGCGCCAGCAGCCCCGACCACCGGCGGGGACTAGCCAAAAACATTCAGTACTTC

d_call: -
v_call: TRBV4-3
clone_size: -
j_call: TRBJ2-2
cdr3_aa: CASSPTTPGGDTGELFF
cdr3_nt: TGCGCCAGCAGCCCCACGACCCCCGGGGGAGACACCGGGGAGCTGTTTTTT

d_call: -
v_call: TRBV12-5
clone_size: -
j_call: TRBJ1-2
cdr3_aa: CASGLGLNDGYTF
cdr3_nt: TGTGCTAGTGGTTTGGGCCTAAACGATGGCTACACCTTC

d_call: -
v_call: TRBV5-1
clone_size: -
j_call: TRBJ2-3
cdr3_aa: CASSFFAGTTRGTDTQYF
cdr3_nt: TGCGCCAGCAGCTTCTTCGCGGGGACCACAAGGGGCACAGATACGCAGTATTTT

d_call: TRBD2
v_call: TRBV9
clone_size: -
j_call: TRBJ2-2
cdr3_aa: CASSPRLAGVVNTGELFF
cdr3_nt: TGTGCCAGCAGCCCAAGACTAGCGGGAGTGGTGAACACCGGGGAGCTGTTTTTT

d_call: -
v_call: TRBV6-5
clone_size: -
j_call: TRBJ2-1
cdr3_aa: CASRLAAYNEQFF
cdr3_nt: TGTGCCAGCAGACTAGCAGCCTACAATGAGCAGTTCTTC

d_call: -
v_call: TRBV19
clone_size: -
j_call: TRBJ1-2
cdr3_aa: CASTPGPGGYGYTF
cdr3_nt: TGTGCCAGTACCCCGGGACCGGGGGGCTATGGCTACACCTTC

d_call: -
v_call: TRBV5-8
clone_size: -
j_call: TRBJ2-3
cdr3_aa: CASSFLEGVTDTQYF
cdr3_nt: TGTGCCAGCAGCTTCCTTGAGGGTGTCACAGATACGCAGTATTTT

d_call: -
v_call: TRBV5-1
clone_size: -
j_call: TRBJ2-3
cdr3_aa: CASSLGTVTDTQYF
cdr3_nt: TGCGCCAGCAGCTTGGGGACAGTCACAGATACGCAGTATTTT

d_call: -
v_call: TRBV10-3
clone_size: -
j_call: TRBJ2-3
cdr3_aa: CAISSMGPDTQYF
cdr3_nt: TGTGCCATCAGTTCCATGGGCCCAGATACGCAGTATTTT

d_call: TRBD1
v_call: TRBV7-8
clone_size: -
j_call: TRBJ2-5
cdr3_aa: CASSLIRDRGQETQYF
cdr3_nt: TGTGCCAGCAGCTTAATCCGGGACAGGGGACAAGAGACCCAGTACTTC

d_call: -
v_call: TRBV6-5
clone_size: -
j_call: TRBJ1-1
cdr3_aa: CASRANRDTEAFF
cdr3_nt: TGTGCCAGCAGGGCTAACAGAGACACTGAAGCTTTCTTT

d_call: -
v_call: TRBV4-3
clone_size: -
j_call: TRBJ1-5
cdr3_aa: CASSQDYGSGQPQHF
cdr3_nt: TGCGCCAGCAGCCAAGATTATGGATCGGGGCAGCCCCAGCATTTT

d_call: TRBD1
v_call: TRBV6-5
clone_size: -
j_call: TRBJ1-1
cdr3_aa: CASSSWTGSTEAFF
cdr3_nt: TGTGCCAGCAGTTCCTGGACAGGGAGTACTGAAGCTTTCTTT

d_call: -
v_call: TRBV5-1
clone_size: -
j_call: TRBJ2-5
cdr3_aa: CASSLVPGLQETQYF
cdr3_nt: TGCGCCAGCAGCTTGGTCCCGGGATTACAAGAGACCCAGTACTTC

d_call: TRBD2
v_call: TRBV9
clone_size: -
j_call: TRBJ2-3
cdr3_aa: CASSVDLTGGSDTQYF
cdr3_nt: TGTGCCAGCAGCGTAGACTTGACGGGGGGGTCGGATACGCAGTATTTT

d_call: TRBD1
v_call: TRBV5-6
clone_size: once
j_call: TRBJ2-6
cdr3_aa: CASSPLGQGSLSGANVLTF
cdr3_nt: TGTGCCAGCAGCCCCTTAGGACAGGGTAGTCTCTCTGGGGCCAACGTCCTGACTTTC

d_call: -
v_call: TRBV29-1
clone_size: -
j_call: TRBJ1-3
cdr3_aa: CSVLSQGRNTIYF
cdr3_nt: TGCAGCGTTCTGAGCCAGGGGAGAAACACCATATATTTT

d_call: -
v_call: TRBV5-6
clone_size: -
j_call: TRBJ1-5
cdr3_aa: CASSPRSRLNQPQHF
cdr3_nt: TGTGCCAGCAGCCCCCGGAGTAGACTCAATCAGCCCCAGCATTTT

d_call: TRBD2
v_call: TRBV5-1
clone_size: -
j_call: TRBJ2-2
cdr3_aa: CASSLDLGGTGELFF
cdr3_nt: TGCGCCAGCAGCTTGGACCTCGGGGGGACCGGGGAGCTGTTTTTT

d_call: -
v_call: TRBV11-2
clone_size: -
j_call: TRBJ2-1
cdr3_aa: CASSLVRGSQGEQFF
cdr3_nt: TGTGCCAGCAGCTTAGTACGCGGATCCCAGGGTGAGCAGTTCTTC

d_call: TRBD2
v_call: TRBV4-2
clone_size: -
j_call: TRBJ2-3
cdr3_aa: CASSQGRTSGSGSKTDTQYF
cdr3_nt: TGTGCCAGCAGCCAAGGGCGGACTAGCGGGAGTGGAAGTAAAACAGATACGCAGTATTTT

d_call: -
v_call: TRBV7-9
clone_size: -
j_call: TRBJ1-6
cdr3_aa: CASSPLAHSPLHF
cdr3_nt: TGTGCCAGCAGCCCACTCGCACATTCACCCCTCCACTTT